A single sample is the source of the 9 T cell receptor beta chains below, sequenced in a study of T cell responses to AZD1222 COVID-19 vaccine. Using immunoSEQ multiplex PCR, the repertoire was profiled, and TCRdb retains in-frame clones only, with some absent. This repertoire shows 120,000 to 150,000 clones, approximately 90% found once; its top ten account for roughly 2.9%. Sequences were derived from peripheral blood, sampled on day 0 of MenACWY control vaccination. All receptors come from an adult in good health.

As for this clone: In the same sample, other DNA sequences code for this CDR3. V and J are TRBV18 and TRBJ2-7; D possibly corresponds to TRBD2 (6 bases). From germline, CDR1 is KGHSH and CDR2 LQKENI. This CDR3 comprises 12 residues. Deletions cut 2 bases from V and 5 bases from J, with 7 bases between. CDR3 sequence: CASSPSGDEQYF. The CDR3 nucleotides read TGTGCCAGCTCACCATCGGGGGACGAGCAGTACTTC.

In nucleotides, the CDR3 is TGTGCCTGGAGTGTATCTGGAAACACCATATATTTT. Amino acid sequence: CAWSVSGNTIYF. This rearrangement joins TRBV30 to TRBJ1-3; D remains unclear. Germline CDR1 is GTSNPN and CDR2 is SVGIG (reference sequence). The CDR3 has 12 residues. Trimming removed 0 bases at V and 1 base at J, with 1 base between.

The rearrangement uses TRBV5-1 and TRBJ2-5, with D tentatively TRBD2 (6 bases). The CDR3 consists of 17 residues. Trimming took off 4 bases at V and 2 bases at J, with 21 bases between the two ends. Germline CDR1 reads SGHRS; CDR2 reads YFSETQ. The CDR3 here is CASSRTGGVGGQETQYF. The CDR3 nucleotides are TGCGCCAGCAGCCGTACGGGCGGGGTAGGAGGACAAGAGACCCAGTACTTC.

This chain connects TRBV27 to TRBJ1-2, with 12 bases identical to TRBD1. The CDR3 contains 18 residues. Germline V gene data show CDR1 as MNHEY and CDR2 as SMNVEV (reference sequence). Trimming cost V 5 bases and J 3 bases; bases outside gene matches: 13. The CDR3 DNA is TGTGCCAGCAGTCCATCCTTGGGGACAGGGGGCGCGGACTATGGCTACACCTTC. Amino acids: CASSPSLGTGGADYGYTF.

CDR3 amino acids: CASSPKEGHNEQFF. In DNA, the CDR3 is TGTGCCAGCAGCCCCAAGGAGGGGCACAATGAGCAGTTCTTC. The chain employs TRBV11-3 and TRBJ2-1, with D tentatively TRBD2 (6 bases). V shed 5 bases and J shed 5 bases, with 13 bases lying between them. Germline CDR1 SGHNT, CDR2 YENEEA. The CDR3 covers 14 residues. The full variable domain, completed using reference TRBV11-3 and TRBJ2-1, is EAGVVQSPRYKIIEKKQPVAFWCNPISGHNTLYWYLQNLGQGPELLIRYENEEAVDDSQLPKDRFSAERLKGVDSTLKIQPAELGDSAVYLCASSPKEGHNEQFFGPGTRLTVL.

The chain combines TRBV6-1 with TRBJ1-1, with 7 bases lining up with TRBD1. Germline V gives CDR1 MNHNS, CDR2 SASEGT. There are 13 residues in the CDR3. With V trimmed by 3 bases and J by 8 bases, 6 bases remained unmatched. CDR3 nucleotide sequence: TGTGCCAGCAGTGATTTACAGGGGACCGAAGCTTTCTTT. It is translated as CASSDLQGTEAFF.

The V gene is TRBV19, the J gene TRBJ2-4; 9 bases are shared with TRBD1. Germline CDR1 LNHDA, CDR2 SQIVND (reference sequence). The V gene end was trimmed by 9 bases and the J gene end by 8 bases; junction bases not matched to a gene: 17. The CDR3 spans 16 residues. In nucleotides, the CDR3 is TGTGCCAGCAAACCCGGACAGGGGTCCCTCGGGGACATTCAGTACTTC. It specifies CASKPGQGSLGDIQYF.

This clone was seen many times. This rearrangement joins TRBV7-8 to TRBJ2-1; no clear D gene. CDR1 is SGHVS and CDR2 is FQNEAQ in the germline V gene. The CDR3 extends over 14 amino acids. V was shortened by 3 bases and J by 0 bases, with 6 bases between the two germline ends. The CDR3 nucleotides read TGTGCCAGCAGCTTTGACGCCTCCTACAATGAGCAGTTCTTC. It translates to CASSFDASYNEQFF.

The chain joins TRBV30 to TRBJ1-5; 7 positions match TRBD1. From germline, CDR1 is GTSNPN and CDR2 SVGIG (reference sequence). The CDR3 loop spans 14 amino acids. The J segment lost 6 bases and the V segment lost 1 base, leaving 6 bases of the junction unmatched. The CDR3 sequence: CAWSGQGDSQPQHF. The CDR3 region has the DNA TGTGCCTGGAGTGGACAGGGAGACAGTCAGCCCCAGCATTTT.